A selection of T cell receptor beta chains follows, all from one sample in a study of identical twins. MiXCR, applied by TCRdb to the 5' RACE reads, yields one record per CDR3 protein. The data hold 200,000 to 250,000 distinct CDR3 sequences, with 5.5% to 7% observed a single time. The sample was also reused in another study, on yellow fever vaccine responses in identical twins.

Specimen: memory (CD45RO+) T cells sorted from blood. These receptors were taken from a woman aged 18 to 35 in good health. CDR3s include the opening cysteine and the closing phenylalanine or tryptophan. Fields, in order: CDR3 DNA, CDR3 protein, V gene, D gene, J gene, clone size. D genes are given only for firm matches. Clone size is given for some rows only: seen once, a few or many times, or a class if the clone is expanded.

cdr3_nt: TGCAGTGCAAGCGGACTAGCGAACGAGCAGTACTTC
cdr3_aa: CSASGLANEQYF
v_call: TRBV20-1
d_call: TRBD2
j_call: TRBJ2-7
clone_size: few

cdr3_nt: TGCAGTGCTCCCTACAGGAGAAGCTCCTACAATGAGCAGTTCTTC
cdr3_aa: CSAPYRRSSYNEQFF
v_call: TRBV20-1
d_call: .
j_call: TRBJ2-1
clone_size: few

cdr3_nt: TGTGCCAGCAGCTTGGCCGGCAGCCACGAGCAGTACTTC
cdr3_aa: CASSLAGSHEQYF
v_call: TRBV5-5
d_call: .
j_call: TRBJ2-7
clone_size: .

cdr3_nt: TGCGCCAGTCAGACTAGCGGGAGCCCTTACAATGAGCAGTTCTTC
cdr3_aa: CASQTSGSPYNEQFF
v_call: TRBV5-1
d_call: TRBD2
j_call: TRBJ2-1
clone_size: few

cdr3_nt: TGCGCCAGCACCGGCTTGGGTGAGCAGTTCTTC
cdr3_aa: CASTGLGEQFF
v_call: TRBV5-1
d_call: .
j_call: TRBJ2-1
clone_size: .

cdr3_nt: TGCAGTGCGGGAGGGGGTATCACAGATACGCAGTATTTT
cdr3_aa: CSAGGGITDTQYF
v_call: TRBV20-1
d_call: .
j_call: TRBJ2-3
clone_size: many

cdr3_nt: TGTGCCACCAGCAGAGATCGCAGCTCTGGGGCCAACGTCCTGACTTTC
cdr3_aa: CATSRDRSSGANVLTF
v_call: TRBV15
d_call: .
j_call: TRBJ2-6
clone_size: .

cdr3_nt: TGTGCCACCAGTACAGGGACTAACTATGGCTACACCTTC
cdr3_aa: CATSTGTNYGYTF
v_call: TRBV24-1
d_call: .
j_call: TRBJ1-2
clone_size: .

cdr3_nt: TGTGCCAGCAGCCCCACCCCCGGGACAGGACCTTTGGTTTCCTACAATGAGCAGTTCTTC
cdr3_aa: CASSPTPGTGPLVSYNEQFF
v_call: TRBV11-1
d_call: TRBD1
j_call: TRBJ2-1
clone_size: many

cdr3_nt: TGTGCCAGCAGTTATGGCGTCCAGAACACTGAAGCTTTCTTT
cdr3_aa: CASSYGVQNTEAFF
v_call: TRBV6-5
d_call: .
j_call: TRBJ1-1
clone_size: .

cdr3_nt: TGTGCCACCAGCAGAGATCGAGGTGCGTTAAAGACCCAGTACTTC
cdr3_aa: CATSRDRGALKTQYF
v_call: TRBV15
d_call: .
j_call: TRBJ2-5
clone_size: .